A selection of T cell receptor beta chains follows, all from one sample in a study of T cell repertoires in cytomegalovirus infection. One entry per CDR3 protein, called by TCRdb with MiXCR from the reads. This repertoire shows about 920,000 distinct CDR3 sequences, roughly 31% found once; its top ten account for around 15%. No cognate antigen is known for these TCRs. This specimen was cultured CD8+ T cells from PBMCs, taken from culture after CMV antigen stimulation. The receptor source for this set is a human donor in good health (CMV status not recorded). Some clones in this sample may be carry-over from other donors' samples. The CDR3 runs from the conserved cysteine through the conserved F or W. The D gene is left open where the match is weak. Clone sizes are given selectively: once, few, many, or a class where the clone is expanded.

J	V	size	D	CDR3	DNA
TRBJ2-2	TRBV7-6	NA	TRBD1	CASNKPGTGNTGELFF	TGTGCCAGCAACAAACCCGGGACAGGGAACACCGGGGAGCTGTTTTTT
TRBJ1-1	TRBV6-5	few	TRBD1	CASSYQGAPGTEAFF	TGTGCCAGCAGTTACCAGGGGGCGCCTGGCACTGAAGCTTTCTTT
TRBJ2-5	TRBV12-3/TRBV12-4	few	TRBD1	CASSPRDRPPETQYF	TGTGCCAGCAGTCCCCGGGACAGGCCCCCAGAGACCCAGTACTTC
TRBJ2-4	TRBV7-9	many	TRBD1	CASSSLGDRRYIQYF	TGTGCCAGCAGCTCTCTCGGGGACAGGAGATACATTCAGTACTTC
TRBJ1-4	TRBV5-6	few	TRBD1	CASSPTGGSTNEKLFF	TGTGCCAGCAGCCCGACAGGGGGGTCAACTAATGAAAAACTGTTTTTT
TRBJ1-1	TRBV7-9	many	TRBD1	CASSSQWGQAPEAFF	TGTGCCAGCAGCTCCCAGTGGGGACAGGCACCTGAAGCTTTCTTT
TRBJ1-2	TRBV6-5	many	NA	CASSYGGVNYGYTF	TGTGCCAGCAGTTACGGGGGAGTTAACTATGGCTACACCTTC
TRBJ2-1	TRBV19	few	NA	CASTPLSGTPASYNEQFF	TGTGCCAGTACTCCCCTTTCCGGGACTCCAGCATCCTACAATGAGCAGTTCTTC
TRBJ2-3	TRBV7-8	NA	NA	CVSSYRDRGTDTQYF	TGTGTCAGCAGTTACCGGGACCGAGGCACAGATACGCAGTATTTT
TRBJ2-3	TRBV7-6	many	TRBD1	CASSYTGASTDTQYF	TGTGCCAGCAGCTACACAGGGGCCAGCACAGATACGCAGTATTTT
TRBJ2-1	TRBV7-9	few	TRBD2	CASSDMSGGHEQFF	TGTGCCAGCAGCGACATGAGCGGGGGTCATGAGCAGTTCTTC
TRBJ1-2	TRBV7-9	NA	TRBD1	CASSFQQGGDGYTF	TGTGCCAGCTCCTTCCAACAGGGGGGTGACGGCTACACCTTC
TRBJ2-1	TRBV4-1	few	NA	CASSQSISDNEQFF	TGCGCCAGCAGCCAATCTATTTCGGACAATGAGCAGTTCTTC
TRBJ2-3	TRBV2	few	NA	CAREGAREETDTQYF	TGTGCCAGGGAGGGGGCTAGGGAGGAAACAGATACGCAGTATTTT
TRBJ1-1	TRBV12-3/TRBV12-4	NA	NA	CASSQRTEAFF	TGTGCCAGCAGTCAGCGTACTGAAGCTTTCTTT
TRBJ2-5	TRBV4-1	NA	NA	CTSSQELETQYF	TGCACCAGCAGCCAAGAATTGGAGACCCAGTACTTC
TRBJ2-4	TRBV2	NA	NA	CASSELAGSENIQYF	TGTGCCAGCAGTGAATTGGCAGGGAGCGAAAACATTCAGTACTTC
TRBJ2-1	TRBV4-1	few	TRBD2	CASSHLLGTSGSYNEQFF	TGCGCCAGCAGCCATCTTCTAGGGACTAGCGGCTCCTACAATGAGCAGTTCTTC
TRBJ2-7	TRBV6-1	many	NA	CASSEGRVSYEQYF	TGTGCCAGCAGTGAAGGGAGAGTCTCCTACGAGCAGTACTTC
TRBJ1-2	TRBV6-2/TRBV6-3	NA	NA	CASEAYYGYTF	TGTGCCAGCGAGGCTTACTATGGCTACACCTTC
TRBJ2-3	TRBV12-3/TRBV12-4	NA	NA	CASGLTDTQYF	TGTGCCAGCGGGTTAACAGATACGCAGTATTTT
TRBJ2-1	TRBV20-1	NA	TRBD1	CSASPGTGFSYNEQFF	TGCAGTGCTAGTCCCGGGACAGGGTTTAGCTACAATGAGCAGTTCTTC
TRBJ1-1	TRBV7-9	NA	NA	CASSLEGHLKTEAFF	TGTGCCAGCAGCTTGGAGGGACATCTGAAGACTGAAGCTTTCTTT
TRBJ1-2	TRBV5-5	few	NA	CASSLRTEQLYYGYTF	TGTGCCAGCAGCTTGAGGACGGAGCAACTCTACTATGGCTACACCTTC
TRBJ1-4	TRBV7-3	NA	NA	CTSSSPAVGEKLFF	TGTACCAGCAGCTCCCCAGCCGTGGGCGAAAAACTGTTTTTT
TRBJ1-2	TRBV27	few	TRBD1	CASSLGSDRGGGYTF	TGTGCCAGCAGTTTAGGTTCCGACAGGGGGGGCGGCTACACCTTC
TRBJ2-1	TRBV6-5	few	TRBD2	CASNTGLAINEQFF	TGTGCCAGCAATACGGGACTAGCTATAAATGAGCAGTTCTTC
TRBJ1-4	TRBV7-6	few	TRBD1	CASSLERGQGDSANEKLFF	TGTGCCAGCAGCTTAGAGAGAGGGCAGGGGGATTCAGCTAATGAAAAACTGTTTTTT
TRBJ1-5	TRBV7-8	many	TRBD1	CASSQGTDPLSSYQPQHF	TGTGCCAGCAGCCAGGGGACAGACCCCCTCTCCTCGTATCAGCCCCAGCATTTT